These T cell receptor beta chains were read from a single sample in a study of CD8 T cells in Susac syndrome. TCRdb reanalysed the immunoSEQ multiplex PCR reads using MiXCR and keeps one entry per CDR3 protein. In the table there are some 200,000 distinct CDR3 sequences, roughly nine tenths of which are singletons. Specimen: CD4+ T cells from PBMCs. The receptors derive from a human donor with Susac syndrome. CDR3s include the opening cysteine and the closing phenylalanine or tryptophan. A D gene is named only where the DNA matches it firmly. Clone size is stated in some rows and not others, as once, few, many or a class when expanded.

d_call: -; j_call: TRBJ1-5; clone_size: -; v_call: TRBV18; cdr3_nt: TGTGCCAGCTCACCAAGGGGCAATCAGCCCCAGCATTTT; cdr3_aa: CASSPRGNQPQHF
d_call: TRBD2; j_call: TRBJ2-7; clone_size: -; v_call: TRBV29-1; cdr3_nt: TGCAGCGTCCGCCCTGGGAGCGGGGGATTCAACGAGCAGTACTTC; cdr3_aa: CSVRPGSGGFNEQYF
d_call: -; j_call: TRBJ1-1; clone_size: once; v_call: TRBV15; cdr3_nt: TGTGCCACCAGCAGAGATCGACAGCCTGAAGCTTTCTTT; cdr3_aa: CATSRDRQPEAFF
d_call: TRBD1; j_call: TRBJ2-7; clone_size: -; v_call: TRBV12-3/TRBV12-4; cdr3_nt: TGTGCCAGCAGCCCCGCAGGGACAGGGACACCTCGGGGGCAGTACTTC; cdr3_aa: CASSPAGTGTPRGQYF
d_call: -; j_call: TRBJ2-3; clone_size: -; v_call: TRBV9; cdr3_nt: TGTGCCAGCAGCGTAGACCAGCGGAGACGCACAGATACGCAGTATTTT; cdr3_aa: CASSVDQRRRTDTQYF
d_call: -; j_call: TRBJ2-3; clone_size: -; v_call: TRBV28; cdr3_nt: TGTGCCAGCAGTTTACGGCAGGGAGGAAAAGATACGCAGTATTTT; cdr3_aa: CASSLRQGGKDTQYF
d_call: -; j_call: TRBJ1-5; clone_size: once; v_call: TRBV10-3; cdr3_nt: TGTGCCATCAGTGCATCCGGGAACAATCAGCCCCAGCATTTT; cdr3_aa: CAISASGNNQPQHF
d_call: -; j_call: TRBJ2-7; clone_size: -; v_call: TRBV5-4; cdr3_nt: TGTGCCAGCAGCCCGGGGCTGCAGGGGACCTACGAGCAGTACTTC; cdr3_aa: CASSPGLQGTYEQYF
d_call: -; j_call: TRBJ2-1; clone_size: -; v_call: TRBV2; cdr3_nt: TGTGCCAGCACCCCTTTATTAAACAATGAGCAGTTCTTC; cdr3_aa: CASTPLLNNEQFF
d_call: -; j_call: TRBJ2-7; clone_size: -; v_call: TRBV27; cdr3_nt: TGTGCCAGCAGTTTAGAGGGTGGGGAGCAGTACTTC; cdr3_aa: CASSLEGGEQYF
d_call: -; j_call: TRBJ2-1; clone_size: -; v_call: TRBV29-1; cdr3_nt: TGCAGCGTTGATATGAGTGGGAGTTTCGGCAATGAGCAGTTCTTC; cdr3_aa: CSVDMSGSFGNEQFF
d_call: TRBD1; j_call: TRBJ2-5; clone_size: -; v_call: TRBV18; cdr3_nt: TGTGCCAGCTCTCGACAGGGGGCGGGAGAGACCCAGTACTTC; cdr3_aa: CASSRQGAGETQYF
d_call: -; j_call: TRBJ1-1; clone_size: -; v_call: TRBV6-6; cdr3_nt: TGTGCCCATGGGAGTGGTGAAGCTTTCTTT; cdr3_aa: CAHGSGEAFF
d_call: -; j_call: TRBJ2-7; clone_size: once; v_call: TRBV29-1; cdr3_nt: TGCAGCGTCCAAGACTCCTACGAGCAGTACTTC; cdr3_aa: CSVQDSYEQYF
d_call: -; j_call: TRBJ1-1; clone_size: -; v_call: TRBV19; cdr3_nt: TGTGCCAGTAGTCATGGGACAACGGGAGCTTTCTTT; cdr3_aa: CASSHGTTGAFF
d_call: -; j_call: TRBJ2-1; clone_size: -; v_call: TRBV25-1; cdr3_nt: TGTGCCAGCAGCGAGTCAGTCGGAGAGCAGTTCTTC; cdr3_aa: CASSESVGEQFF
d_call: -; j_call: TRBJ1-6; clone_size: -; v_call: TRBV18; cdr3_nt: TGTGCCAGCTCACCACTGCCAGACACCATATATAATTCACCCCTCCACTTT; cdr3_aa: CASSPLPDTIYNSPLHF
d_call: -; j_call: TRBJ2-7; clone_size: once; v_call: TRBV20-1; cdr3_nt: TGCAGTGCTAGTCTCGTTAGCGGACCCTACGAGCAGTACTTC; cdr3_aa: CSASLVSGPYEQYF
d_call: -; j_call: TRBJ1-1; clone_size: -; v_call: TRBV30; cdr3_nt: TGTGCCTGGAGCCCAACTAGGAGAGAAGCTTTCTTT; cdr3_aa: CAWSPTRREAFF
d_call: TRBD1; j_call: TRBJ2-7; clone_size: -; v_call: TRBV5-1; cdr3_nt: TGCGCCAGCAGCGACGACAGGGGTCTTGCCTACGAGCAGTACTTC; cdr3_aa: CASSDDRGLAYEQYF
d_call: TRBD2; j_call: TRBJ2-1; clone_size: -; v_call: TRBV20-1; cdr3_nt: TGCAGTGCTAGTCAAGCGGGATTGGGGGAGCAGTTCTTC; cdr3_aa: CSASQAGLGEQFF
d_call: TRBD1; j_call: TRBJ1-1; clone_size: -; v_call: TRBV29-1; cdr3_nt: TGCAGCGTCTCGCAGGGGGCAACGAAAGCTAAAGCTTTCTTT; cdr3_aa: CSVSQGATKAKAFF
d_call: -; j_call: TRBJ1-5; clone_size: few; v_call: TRBV11-2; cdr3_nt: TGTGCCAGCAGCCCTCAGGGGAACAATCAGCCCCAGCATTTT; cdr3_aa: CASSPQGNNQPQHF
d_call: TRBD2; j_call: TRBJ2-5; clone_size: -; v_call: TRBV10-3; cdr3_nt: TGTGCCATCAGGGGGAGCCCGGGACTAGCGGGAGAAGAGACCCAGTACTTC; cdr3_aa: CAIRGSPGLAGEETQYF
d_call: TRBD2; j_call: TRBJ2-7; clone_size: once; v_call: TRBV6-5; cdr3_nt: TGTGCCAGCAGTTACGACGGACTAGCGGATCCCTACGAGCAGTACTTC; cdr3_aa: CASSYDGLADPYEQYF
d_call: TRBD1; j_call: TRBJ1-5; clone_size: -; v_call: TRBV3-1; cdr3_nt: TGTGCCAGCAGCCAAGATTGGGACAGGGATCTTCATTTT; cdr3_aa: CASSQDWDRDLHF
d_call: TRBD2; j_call: TRBJ2-1; clone_size: -; v_call: TRBV20-1; cdr3_nt: TGCAGTGCTAGAGATTTAGCTAGCGGGAGGGGAACGGAGCAGTTCTTC; cdr3_aa: CSARDLASGRGTEQFF
d_call: TRBD1; j_call: TRBJ2-3; clone_size: once; v_call: TRBV29-1; cdr3_nt: TGCACGTCAGGGGACAGGGAAATGACAGATACGCAGTATTTT; cdr3_aa: CTSGDREMTDTQYF
d_call: TRBD2; j_call: TRBJ2-1; clone_size: -; v_call: TRBV3-1; cdr3_nt: TGTGCCAGCAGCCCTAGCGGGGGGTCAGGCTTTGAGCAGTTCTTC; cdr3_aa: CASSPSGGSGFEQFF
d_call: -; j_call: TRBJ2-3; clone_size: -; v_call: TRBV12-3/TRBV12-4; cdr3_nt: TGTGCCAGCAGTTTCGAGGGGGGAGGCACAGATACGCAGTATTTT; cdr3_aa: CASSFEGGGTDTQYF
d_call: -; j_call: TRBJ2-7; clone_size: -; v_call: TRBV9; cdr3_nt: TGTGCCAGCAGCCCCAGACAGACCCTCTACGAGCAGTACTTC; cdr3_aa: CASSPRQTLYEQYF
d_call: TRBD2; j_call: TRBJ2-7; clone_size: -; v_call: TRBV5-1; cdr3_nt: TGCGCCAGCAGGGACCTAGCGGGAGCAGACGAGCAGTACTTC; cdr3_aa: CASRDLAGADEQYF
d_call: -; j_call: TRBJ1-2; clone_size: -; v_call: TRBV11-2; cdr3_nt: TGTGCCAGCAGTTCCGTACAGGGTAGCTATGGCTACACCTTC; cdr3_aa: CASSSVQGSYGYTF
d_call: TRBD1; j_call: TRBJ2-5; clone_size: -; v_call: TRBV20-1; cdr3_nt: TGCAGTGCTCAACCGGGACAGGGAAATCTAGAGACCCAGTACTTC; cdr3_aa: CSAQPGQGNLETQYF
d_call: -; j_call: TRBJ2-6; clone_size: -; v_call: TRBV29-1; cdr3_nt: TGCAGCGTACAGGGTAACTCTGGGGCCAACGTCCTGACTTTC; cdr3_aa: CSVQGNSGANVLTF
d_call: TRBD1; j_call: TRBJ2-7; clone_size: once; v_call: TRBV20-1; cdr3_nt: TGCAGTGTTGAGAGACAGGGAAGCTCCTACGAGCAGTACTTC; cdr3_aa: CSVERQGSSYEQYF
d_call: -; j_call: TRBJ1-4; clone_size: -; v_call: TRBV5-1; cdr3_nt: TGCGCCAGCATTGTGACCCGCCCGACAACTAATGAAAAACTGTTTTTT; cdr3_aa: CASIVTRPTTNEKLFF